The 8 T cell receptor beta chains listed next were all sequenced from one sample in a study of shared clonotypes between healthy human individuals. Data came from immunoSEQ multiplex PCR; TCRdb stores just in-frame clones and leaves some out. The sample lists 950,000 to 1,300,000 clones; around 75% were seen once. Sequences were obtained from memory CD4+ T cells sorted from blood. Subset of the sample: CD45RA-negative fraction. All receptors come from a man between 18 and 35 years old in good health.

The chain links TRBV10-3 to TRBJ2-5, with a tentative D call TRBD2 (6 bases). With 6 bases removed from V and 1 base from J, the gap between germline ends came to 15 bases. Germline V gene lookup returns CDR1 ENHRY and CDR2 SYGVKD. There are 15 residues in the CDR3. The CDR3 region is CAISPLGAGQETQYF. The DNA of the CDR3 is TGTGCCATCAGCCCTCTGGGAGCGGGCCAAGAGACCCAGTACTTC.

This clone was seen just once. The CDR3 nucleotides read TGTGCCAGCAGAAACCAGGGAATCGATGGCTACACCTTC. It yields the protein CASRNQGIDGYTF. This sequence joins TRBV6-6 and TRBJ1-2, with a tentative D call TRBD1 (5 bases). CDR3 length: 13 residues. The V end was cut by 6 bases, the J end by 6 bases, with 14 bases between. CDR1 is MNHNY and CDR2 is SVGAGI in the germline V gene (reference sequence).

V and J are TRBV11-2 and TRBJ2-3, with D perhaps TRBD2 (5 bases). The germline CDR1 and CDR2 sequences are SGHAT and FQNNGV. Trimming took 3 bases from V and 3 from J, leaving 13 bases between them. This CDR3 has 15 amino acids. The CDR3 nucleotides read TGTGCCAGCAGCTTTGAGGTTACTAGTACAGATACGCAGTATTTT. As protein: CASSFEVTSTDTQYF.

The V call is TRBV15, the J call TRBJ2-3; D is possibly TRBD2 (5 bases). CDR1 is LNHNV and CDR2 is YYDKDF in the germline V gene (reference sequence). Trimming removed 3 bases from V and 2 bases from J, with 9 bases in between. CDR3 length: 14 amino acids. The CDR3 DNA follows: TGTGCCACCAGCAGGATGGACTTCACAGATACGCAGTATTTT. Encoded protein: CATSRMDFTDTQYF.

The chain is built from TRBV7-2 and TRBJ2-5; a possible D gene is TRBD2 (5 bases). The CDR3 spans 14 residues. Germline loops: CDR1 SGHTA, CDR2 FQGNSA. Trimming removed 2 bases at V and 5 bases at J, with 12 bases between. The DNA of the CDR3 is TGTGCCAGCAGCTTACCGGGATTTGCGGAGACCCAGTACTTC. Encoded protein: CASSLPGFAETQYF.

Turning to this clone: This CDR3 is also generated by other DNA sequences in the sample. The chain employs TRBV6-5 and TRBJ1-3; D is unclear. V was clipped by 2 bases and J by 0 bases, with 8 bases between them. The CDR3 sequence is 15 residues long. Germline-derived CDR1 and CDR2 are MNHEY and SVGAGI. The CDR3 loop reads CASSYGTDSGNTIYF. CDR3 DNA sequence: TGTGCCAGCAGTTACGGAACGGACTCTGGAAACACCATATATTTT.

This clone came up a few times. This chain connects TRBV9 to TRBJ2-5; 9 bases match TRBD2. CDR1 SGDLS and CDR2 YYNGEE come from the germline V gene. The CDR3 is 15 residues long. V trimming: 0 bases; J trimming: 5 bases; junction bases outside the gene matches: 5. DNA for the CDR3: TGTGCCAGCAGCGTAGGCGGGGGGGCGAGGGAGACCCAGTACTTC. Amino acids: CASSVGGGARETQYF.

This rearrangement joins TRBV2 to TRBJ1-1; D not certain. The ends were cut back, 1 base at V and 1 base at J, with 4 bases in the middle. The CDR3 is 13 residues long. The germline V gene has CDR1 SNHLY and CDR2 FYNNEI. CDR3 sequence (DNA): TGTGCCAGCAGTGAAGACAGGAACACTGAAGCTTTCTTT. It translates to CASSEDRNTEAFF.